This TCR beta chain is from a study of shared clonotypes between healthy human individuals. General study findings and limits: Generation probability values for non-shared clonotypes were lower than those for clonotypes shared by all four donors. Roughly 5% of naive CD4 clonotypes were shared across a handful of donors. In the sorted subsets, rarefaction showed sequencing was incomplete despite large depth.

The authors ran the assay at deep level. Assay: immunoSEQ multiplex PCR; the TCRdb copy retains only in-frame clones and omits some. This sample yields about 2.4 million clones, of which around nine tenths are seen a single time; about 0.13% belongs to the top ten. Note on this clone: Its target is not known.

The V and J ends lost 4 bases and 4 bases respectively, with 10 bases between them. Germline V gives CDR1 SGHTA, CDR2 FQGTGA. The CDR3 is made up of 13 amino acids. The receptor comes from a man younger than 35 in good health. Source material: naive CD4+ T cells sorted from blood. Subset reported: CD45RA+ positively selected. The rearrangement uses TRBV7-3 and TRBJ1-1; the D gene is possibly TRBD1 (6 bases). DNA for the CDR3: TGTGCCAGCAGCTCCGGGGGCGGCACTGAAGCTTTCTTT. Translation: CASSSGGGTEAFF.